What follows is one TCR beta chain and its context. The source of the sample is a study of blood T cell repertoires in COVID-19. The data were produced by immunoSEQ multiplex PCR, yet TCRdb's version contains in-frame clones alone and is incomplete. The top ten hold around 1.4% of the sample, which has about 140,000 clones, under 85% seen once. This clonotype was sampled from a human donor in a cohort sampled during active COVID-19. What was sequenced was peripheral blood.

The CDR3 region has the DNA TGTGCCAGCAGTTACTATGGGGGGTCTGGGGCCAACGTCCTGACTTTC. Protein product: CASSYYGGSGANVLTF. The V and J genes are TRBV6-5 and TRBJ2-6; D perhaps matches TRBD2 (6 bases). Germline CDR1 and CDR2: MNHEY and SVGAGI. The CDR3 is 16 residues long. Trimming took 1 base from V and 1 from J, leaving 8 bases between them.